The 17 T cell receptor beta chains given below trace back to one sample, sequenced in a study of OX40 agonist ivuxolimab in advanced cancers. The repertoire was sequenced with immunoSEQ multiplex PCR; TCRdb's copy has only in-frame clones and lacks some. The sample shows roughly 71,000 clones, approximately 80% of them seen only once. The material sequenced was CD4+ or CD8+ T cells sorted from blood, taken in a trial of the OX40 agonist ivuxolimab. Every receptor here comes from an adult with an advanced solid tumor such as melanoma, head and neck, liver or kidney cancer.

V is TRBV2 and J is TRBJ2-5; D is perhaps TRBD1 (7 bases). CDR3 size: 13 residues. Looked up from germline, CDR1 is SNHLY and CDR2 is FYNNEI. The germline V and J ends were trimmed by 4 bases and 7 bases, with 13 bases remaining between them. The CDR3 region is CASSVLQGGTQYF. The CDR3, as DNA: TGTGCCAGCAGTGTACTGCAGGGGGGGACCCAGTACTTC.

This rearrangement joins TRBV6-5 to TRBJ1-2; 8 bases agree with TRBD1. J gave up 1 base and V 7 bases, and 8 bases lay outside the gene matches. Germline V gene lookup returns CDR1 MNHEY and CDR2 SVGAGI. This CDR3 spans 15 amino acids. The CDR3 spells CASTLGTGVNYGYTF. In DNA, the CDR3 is TGTGCCAGCACCTTAGGGACAGGCGTTAACTATGGCTACACCTTC.

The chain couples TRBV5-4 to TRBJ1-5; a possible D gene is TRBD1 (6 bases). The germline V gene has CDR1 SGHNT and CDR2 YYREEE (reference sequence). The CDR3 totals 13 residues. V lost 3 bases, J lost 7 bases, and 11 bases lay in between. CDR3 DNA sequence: TGTGCCAGCAGCTGGCAGGGGTCACAGCCCCAGCATTTT. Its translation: CASSWQGSQPQHF.

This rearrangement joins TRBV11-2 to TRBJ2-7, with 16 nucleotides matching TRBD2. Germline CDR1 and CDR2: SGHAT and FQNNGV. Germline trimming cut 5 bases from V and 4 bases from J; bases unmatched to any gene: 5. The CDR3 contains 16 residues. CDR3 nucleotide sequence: TGTGCCAGCAGCCCGGGGACTAGCGGGGGGGGTTACGAGCAGTACTTC. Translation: CASSPGTSGGGYEQYF.

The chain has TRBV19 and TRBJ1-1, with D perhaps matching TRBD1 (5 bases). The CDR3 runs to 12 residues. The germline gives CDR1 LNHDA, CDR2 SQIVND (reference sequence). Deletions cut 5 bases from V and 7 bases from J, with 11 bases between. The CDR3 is CASSFRQSEAFF. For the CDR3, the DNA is TGTGCCAGTAGTTTCCGACAGAGTGAAGCTTTCTTT.

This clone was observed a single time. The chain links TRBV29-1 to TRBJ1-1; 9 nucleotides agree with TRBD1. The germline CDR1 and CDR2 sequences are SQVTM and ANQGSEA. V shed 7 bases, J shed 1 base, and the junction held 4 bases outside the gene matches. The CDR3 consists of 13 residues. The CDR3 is CSGGTGTNTEAFF. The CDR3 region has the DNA TGCAGCGGAGGGACAGGGACGAACACTGAAGCTTTCTTT.

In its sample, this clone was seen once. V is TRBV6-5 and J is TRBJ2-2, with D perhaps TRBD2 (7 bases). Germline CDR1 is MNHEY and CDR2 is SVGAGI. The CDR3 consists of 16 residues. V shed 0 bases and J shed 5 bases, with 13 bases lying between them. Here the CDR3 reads CASSYSRGARTGELFF. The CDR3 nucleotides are TGTGCCAGCAGTTACTCTCGGGGGGCGAGAACCGGGGAGCTGTTTTTT.

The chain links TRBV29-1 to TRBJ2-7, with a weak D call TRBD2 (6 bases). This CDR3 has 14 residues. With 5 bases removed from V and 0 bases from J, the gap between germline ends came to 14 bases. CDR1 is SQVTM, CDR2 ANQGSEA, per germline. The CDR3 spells CSVTPGARSYEQYF. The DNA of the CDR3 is TGCAGCGTTACCCCGGGAGCTCGCTCCTACGAGCAGTACTTC.

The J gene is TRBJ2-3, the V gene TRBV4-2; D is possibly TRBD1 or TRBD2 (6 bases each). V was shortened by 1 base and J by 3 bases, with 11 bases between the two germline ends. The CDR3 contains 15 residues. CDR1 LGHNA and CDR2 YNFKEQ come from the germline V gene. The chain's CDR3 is CASSQGRGWTDTQYF. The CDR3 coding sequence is TGTGCCAGCAGCCAAGGGAGGGGGTGGACAGATACGCAGTATTTT.

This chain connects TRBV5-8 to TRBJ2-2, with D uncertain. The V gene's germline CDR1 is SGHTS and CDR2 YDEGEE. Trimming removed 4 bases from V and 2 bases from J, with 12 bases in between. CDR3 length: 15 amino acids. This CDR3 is CASSRHLLNTGELFF. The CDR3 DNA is TGTGCCAGCAGCCGGCACCTTTTAAACACCGGGGAGCTGTTTTTT.

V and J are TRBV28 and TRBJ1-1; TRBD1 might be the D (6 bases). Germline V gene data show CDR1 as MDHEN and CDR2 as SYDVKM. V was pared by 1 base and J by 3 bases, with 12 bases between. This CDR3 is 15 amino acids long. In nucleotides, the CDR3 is TGTGCCAGCAGTTTATCGCGGGGGCGGGACACTGAAGCTTTCTTT. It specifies CASSLSRGRDTEAFF.

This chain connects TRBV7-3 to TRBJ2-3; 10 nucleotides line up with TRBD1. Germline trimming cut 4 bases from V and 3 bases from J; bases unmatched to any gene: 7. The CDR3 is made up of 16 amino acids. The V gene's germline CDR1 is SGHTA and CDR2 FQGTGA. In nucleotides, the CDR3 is TGTGCCAGCAGCTGGATGGGGGGACAGGGGACAGATACGCAGTATTTT. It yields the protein CASSWMGGQGTDTQYF.

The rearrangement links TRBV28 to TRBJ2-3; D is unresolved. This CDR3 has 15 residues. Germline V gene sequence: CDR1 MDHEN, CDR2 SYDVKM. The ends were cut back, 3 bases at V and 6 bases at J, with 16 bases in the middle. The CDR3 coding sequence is TGTGCCAGCAGTTTTCCCCTAGTTTTGGGTGATACGCAGTATTTT. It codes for CASSFPLVLGDTQYF.

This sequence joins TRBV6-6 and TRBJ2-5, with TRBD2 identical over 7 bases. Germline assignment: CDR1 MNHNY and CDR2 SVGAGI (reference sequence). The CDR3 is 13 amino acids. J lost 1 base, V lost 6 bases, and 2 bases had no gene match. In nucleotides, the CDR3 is TGTGCCAGCAGCGGGGGGTCCCAAGAGACCCAGTACTTC. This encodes CASSGGSQETQYF.

CDR3 in DNA: TGTGCCTGGCAGCCCACAGGGGGGGAGGGGGAGACCCAGTACTTC. This gives the protein CAWQPTGGEGETQYF. This sequence joins TRBV30 and TRBJ2-5, with D maybe TRBD1 (8 bases). Trimming removed 5 bases from V and 5 bases from J, with 21 bases in between. The germline CDR1 and CDR2 sequences are GTSNPN and SVGIG (reference sequence). The CDR3 has 15 residues.

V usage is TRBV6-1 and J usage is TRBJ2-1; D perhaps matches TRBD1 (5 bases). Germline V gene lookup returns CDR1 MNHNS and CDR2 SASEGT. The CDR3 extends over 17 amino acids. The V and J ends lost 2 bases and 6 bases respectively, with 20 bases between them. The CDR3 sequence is CASSEWSREYRANEQFF. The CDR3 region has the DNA TGTGCCAGCAGTGAATGGAGCAGGGAATATAGGGCCAATGAGCAGTTCTTC.

In DNA, the CDR3 is TGTGCCAGCACCCTATACCCGAACACCGGGGAGCTGTTTTTT. It specifies CASTLYPNTGELFF. The V gene is TRBV7-2, the J gene TRBJ2-2; D not resolved. Trimming cost V 7 bases and J 0 bases, with 9 bases left between them. This CDR3 comprises 14 residues. In germline, CDR1 is SGHTA, CDR2 FQGNSA.